This T cell receptor beta chain was documented in a study of T-cell memory formation after mild COVID-19. In TCRdb, the 5' RACE reads were re-called with MiXCR into one record per CDR3 protein. The table lists 350,000 to 500,000 distinct CDR3 sequences, over 15% of them singletons. Germline lookup yields CDR1 LGHDT and CDR2 YNNKEL (reference sequence). This CDR3 has 14 residues. The V end was cut by 8 bases, the J end by 5 bases, with 16 bases between. The sample comprised PBMCs or a T cell subset sorted from them (not recorded which). This TCR came from an adult woman who had mild COVID-19 (a few samples of this study predate the infection). Cell type and time point are not known. V usage is TRBV3-1 and J usage is TRBJ2-4, with D unresolved. The CDR3 loop is CASRSIAGENIQYF. The CDR3 region has the DNA TGTGCCAGCCGCTCCATTGCCGGTGAAAACATTCAGTACTTC.